A single sample gave rise to the 16 T cell receptor beta chains below, sequenced in a study of cytomegalovirus exposure and HLA in healthy donors. PCR amplification relied on 60 Vbeta primers (plus 13 Jbeta primers). Assay used: immunoSEQ multiplex PCR; TCRdb lists only in-frame clones, some missing. Its clone listing holds tens of thousands of clones. Specimen: PBMCs. Receptors originate from a human donor in good health.

The V gene is TRBV28, the J gene TRBJ2-7; D possibly corresponds to TRBD2 (5 bases). Looked up from germline, CDR1 is MDHEN and CDR2 is SYDVKM. With 6 bases removed from V and 2 bases from J, the gap between germline ends came to 14 bases. CDR3 length equals 14 residues. DNA of the CDR3: TGTGCCAGCAGGCCGACGGGATCCGCCTACGAGCAGTACTTC. As protein: CASRPTGSAYEQYF.

The V gene is TRBV5-1, the J gene TRBJ1-3, with a weak D call TRBD1 (5 bases). V was cut by 0 bases and J by 4 bases, with 11 bases left in between. The CDR3 extends over 15 amino acids. The germline gives CDR1 SGHRS, CDR2 YFSETQ. The CDR3 DNA is TGCGCCAGCAGCTTGGATGGGGCCGCGGGAAACACCATATATTTT. It codes for CASSLDGAAGNTIYF.

The chain uses TRBV18 and TRBJ1-1; weak D call: TRBD1 (6 bases). This CDR3 spans 11 amino acids. V was pared by 4 bases and J by 9 bases, with 9 bases between. In germline, CDR1 is KGHSH, CDR2 LQKENI. CDR3 nucleotides: TGTGCCAGCTCACTAGGACAGCAAGCTTTCTTT. It codes for CASSLGQQAFF. Full variable domain (remainder filled in from reference TRBV18 and TRBJ1-1): NAGVMQNPRHLVRRRGQEARLRCSPMKGHSHVYWYRQLPEEGLKFMVYLQKENIIDESGMPKERFSAEFPKEGPSILRIQQVVRGDSAAYFCASSLGQQAFFGQGTRLTVV.

The rearrangement uses TRBV29-1 and TRBJ1-1, with 9 positions matching TRBD1. CDR3 length: 13 residues. Germline V lookup: CDR1 SQVTM, CDR2 ANQGSEA. With 7 bases clipped from V and 4 bases from J, the junction kept 7 bases outside the gene matches. CDR3 DNA sequence: TGCAGCGCACTGGGACAGGGTGGCACTGAAGCTTTCTTT. It encodes CSALGQGGTEAFF.

The J gene is TRBJ2-7, the V gene TRBV11-2; D not resolved. V lost 3 bases and J lost 2, with 8 bases in between. This CDR3 is 13 amino acids long. Germline lookup yields CDR1 SGHAT and CDR2 FQNNGV. The CDR3 here is CASSFSTPYEQYF. The DNA of the CDR3 is TGTGCCAGCAGCTTTTCTACCCCCTACGAGCAGTACTTC.

The chain couples TRBV6-6 to TRBJ1-1; tentatively, D is TRBD1 (5 bases). This CDR3 is 13 amino acids long. CDR1 and CDR2 (germline): MNHNY, SVGAGI (reference sequence). V lost 5 bases and J lost 5, with 12 bases in between. CDR3 in amino acids: CASSDLGLTEAFF. The DNA for the CDR3 is TGTGCCAGCAGTGACTTGGGGCTTACTGAAGCTTTCTTT.

CDR3 sequence: CAWSEGNDYGYTF. DNA for the CDR3: TGTGCCTGGAGTGAGGGGAATGACTATGGCTACACCTTC. J is TRBJ1-2 and V is TRBV30, with a possible D match to TRBD1 (5 bases). The CDR3 runs to 13 residues. The ends were cut back, 1 base at V and 3 bases at J, with 9 bases in the middle. Looked up from germline, CDR1 is GTSNPN and CDR2 is SVGIG (reference sequence).

The V gene is TRBV5-5, the J gene TRBJ1-1; D not certain. This CDR3 contains 14 residues. Trimming took 2 bases from V and 3 from J, leaving 11 bases between them. The germline V gene has CDR1 SGHKS and CDR2 YYEKEE (reference sequence). As DNA, the CDR3 is TGTGCCAGCAGCTTCGCGTCCCCGGACACTGAAGCTTTCTTT. Translated, it gives CASSFASPDTEAFF.

V usage is TRBV5-1 and J usage is TRBJ2-2; TRBD2 might be the D (5 bases). V lost 0 bases and J lost 4, with 7 bases in between. The germline V gene has CDR1 SGHRS and CDR2 YFSETQ. The CDR3 has 14 amino acids. The CDR3 sequence is CASSLGGSTGELFF. For the CDR3, the DNA is TGCGCCAGCAGCTTGGGAGGGAGCACCGGGGAGCTGTTTTTT.

The chain employs TRBV5-1 and TRBJ2-5, with D unresolved. Gene TRBJ2-7 matches the end of the DNA better, so the J call may be wrong. The CDR3 totals 17 residues. CDR1 and CDR2 from the germline V gene are SGHRS and YFSETQ. CDR3 sequence: CANRGAPVVRFSYEQYF. The CDR3 DNA follows: TGCGCCAACCGAGGAGCCCCGGTCGTTCGATTCTCCTACGAGCAGTACTTC.

CDR3 sequence (DNA): TGTGCCAGCAGTTCCCCCGGGGGGGGGACTGAAGCTTTCTTT. Translating it yields CASSSPGGGTEAFF. The chain carries TRBV6-5 and TRBJ1-1; the D gene is possibly TRBD1 (5 bases). This CDR3 comprises 14 residues. Between the trimmed V and J ends, which lost 4 bases and 5 bases, there was a span of 14 bases. CDR1 is MNHEY, CDR2 SVGAGI, per germline.

The chain has TRBV7-2 and TRBJ2-5, with D maybe TRBD2 (5 bases). This CDR3 contains 14 residues. Between the trimmed V and J ends, which lost 5 bases and 4 bases, there was a span of 14 bases. Germline assignment: CDR1 SGHTA and CDR2 FQGNSA. CDR3 sequence (DNA): TGTGCCAGCAGCGTTGGACTGTCAGGAGAGACCCAGTACTTC. Protein: CASSVGLSGETQYF.

The rearrangement uses TRBV2 and TRBJ1-5; tentatively, D is TRBD1 (6 bases). The germline CDR1 and CDR2 sequences are SNHLY and FYNNEI. This CDR3 region has 13 residues. Trimming pared 7 bases from V and 4 bases from J, leaving 11 bases between. The CDR3 nucleotides read TGTGCCAGCAAGGTAGGGGGAAATCAGCCCCAGCATTTT. Protein: CASKVGGNQPQHF. Full variable domain (outside the CDR3, taken from reference TRBV2 and TRBJ1-5): EPEVTQTPSHQVTQMGQEVILRCVPISNHLYFYWYRQILGQKVEFLVSFYNNEISEKSEIFDDQFSVERPDGSNFTLKIRSTKLEDSAMYFCASKVGGNQPQHFGDGTRLSIL.

The chain links TRBV2 to TRBJ2-2; D might be TRBD2 (6 bases). V was cut by 1 base and J by 1 base, with 7 bases left in between. The CDR3 has 15 residues. CDR1 and CDR2 from the germline V gene are SNHLY and FYNNEI. CDR3 amino acids: CASSEGGVNTGELFF. In nucleotides, the CDR3 is TGTGCCAGCAGTGAAGGGGGGGTGAACACCGGGGAGCTGTTTTTT.

V gene TRBV27 combines with J gene TRBJ2-3, with D possibly matching TRBD2 (6 bases). Germline loops: CDR1 MNHEY, CDR2 SMNVEV (reference sequence). CDR3 length: 17 residues. The V end was cut by 6 bases, the J end by 1 base, with 20 bases between. The CDR3 DNA is TGTGCCAGCAGCCCTCGTCTGACTAGTTCTGGCACAGATACGCAGTATTTT. Translating gives CASSPRLTSSGTDTQYF.

V and J are TRBV5-4 and TRBJ2-1; 9 positions match TRBD1. The germline V gene encodes CDR1 SGHNT and CDR2 YYREEE (reference sequence). Germline trimming cut 3 bases from V and 5 bases from J; bases unmatched to any gene: 12. CDR3 length equals 17 residues. The CDR3 reads CASSYQTGGMRDNEQFF. The CDR3 nucleotides read TGTGCCAGCAGCTACCAGACAGGGGGGATGAGGGACAATGAGCAGTTCTTC. Full variable domain (missing parts from reference TRBV5-4 and TRBJ2-1): ETGVTQSPTHLIKTRGQQVTLRCSSQSGHNTVSWYQQALGQGPQFIFQYYREEENGRGNFPPRFSGLQFPNYSSELNVNALELDDSALYLCASSYQTGGMRDNEQFFGPGTRLTVL.